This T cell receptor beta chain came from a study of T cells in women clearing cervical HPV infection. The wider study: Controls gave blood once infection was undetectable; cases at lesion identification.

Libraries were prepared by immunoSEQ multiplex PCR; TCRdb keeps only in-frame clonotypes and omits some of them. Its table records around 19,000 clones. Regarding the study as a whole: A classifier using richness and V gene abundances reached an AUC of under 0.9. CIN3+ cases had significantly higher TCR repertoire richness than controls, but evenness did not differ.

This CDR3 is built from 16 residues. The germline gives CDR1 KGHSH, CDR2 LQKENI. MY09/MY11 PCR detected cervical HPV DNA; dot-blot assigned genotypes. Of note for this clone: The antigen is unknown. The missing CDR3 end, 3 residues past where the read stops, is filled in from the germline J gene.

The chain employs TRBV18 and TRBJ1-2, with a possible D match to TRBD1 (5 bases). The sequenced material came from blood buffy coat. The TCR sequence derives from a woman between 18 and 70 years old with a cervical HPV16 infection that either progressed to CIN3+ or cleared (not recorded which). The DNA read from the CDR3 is TGTGCCAGCACACACACAAGACTAGATCGGGGCAATGAC. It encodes CASTHTRLDRGND. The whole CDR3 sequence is CASTHTRLDRGNDYTF.